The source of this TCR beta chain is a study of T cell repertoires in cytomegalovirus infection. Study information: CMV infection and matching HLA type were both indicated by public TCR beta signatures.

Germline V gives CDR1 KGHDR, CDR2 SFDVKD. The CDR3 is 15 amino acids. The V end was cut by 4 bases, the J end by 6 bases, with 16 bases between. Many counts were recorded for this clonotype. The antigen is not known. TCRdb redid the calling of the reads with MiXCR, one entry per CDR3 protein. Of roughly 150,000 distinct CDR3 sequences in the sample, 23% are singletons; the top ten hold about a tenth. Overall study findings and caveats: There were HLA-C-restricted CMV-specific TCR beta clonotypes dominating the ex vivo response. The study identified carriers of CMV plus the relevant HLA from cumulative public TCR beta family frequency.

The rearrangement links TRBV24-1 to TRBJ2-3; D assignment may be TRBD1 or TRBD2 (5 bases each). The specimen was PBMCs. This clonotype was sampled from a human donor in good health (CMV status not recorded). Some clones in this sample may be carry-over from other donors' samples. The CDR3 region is CATSETGTSYDTQYF. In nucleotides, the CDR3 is TGTGCCACCAGTGAGACCGGGACCAGCTATGATACGCAGTATTTT.